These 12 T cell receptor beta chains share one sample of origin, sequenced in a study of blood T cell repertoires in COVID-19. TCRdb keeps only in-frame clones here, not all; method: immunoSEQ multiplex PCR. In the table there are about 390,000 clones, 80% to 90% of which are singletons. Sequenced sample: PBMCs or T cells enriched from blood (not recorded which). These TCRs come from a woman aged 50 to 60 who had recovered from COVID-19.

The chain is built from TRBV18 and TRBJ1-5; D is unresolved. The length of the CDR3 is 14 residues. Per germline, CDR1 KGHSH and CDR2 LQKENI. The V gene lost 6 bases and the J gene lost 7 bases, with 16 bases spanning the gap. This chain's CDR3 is CASSDQEVGQPQHF. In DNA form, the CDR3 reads TGTGCCAGCTCGGATCAGGAGGTAGGGCAGCCCCAGCATTTT. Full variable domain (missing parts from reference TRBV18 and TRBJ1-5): NAGVMQNPRHLVRRRGQEARLRCSPMKGHSHVYWYRQLPEEGLKFMVYLQKENIIDESGMPKERFSAEFPKEGPSILRIQQVVRGDSAAYFCASSDQEVGQPQHFGDGTRLSIL.

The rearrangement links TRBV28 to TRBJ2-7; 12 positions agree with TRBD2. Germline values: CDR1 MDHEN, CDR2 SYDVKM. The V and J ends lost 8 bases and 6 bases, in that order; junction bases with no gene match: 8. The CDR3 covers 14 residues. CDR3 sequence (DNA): TGTGCCAGCTACCCCAGGACTAGCGGGGCCGAGCAGTACTTC. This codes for CASYPRTSGAEQYF. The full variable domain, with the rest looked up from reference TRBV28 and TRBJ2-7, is DVKVTQSSRYLVKRTGEKVFLECVQDMDHENMFWYRQDPGLGLRLIYFSYDVKMKEKGDIPEGYSVSREKKERFSLILESASTNQTSMYLCASYPRTSGAEQYFGPGTRLTVT.

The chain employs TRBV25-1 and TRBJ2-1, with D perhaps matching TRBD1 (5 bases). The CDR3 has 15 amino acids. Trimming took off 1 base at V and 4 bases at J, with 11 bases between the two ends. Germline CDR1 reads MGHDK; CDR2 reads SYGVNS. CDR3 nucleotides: TGTGCCAGCAGTGAATTCGGCAGGGCTTACAATGAGCAGTTCTTC. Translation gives CASSEFGRAYNEQFF. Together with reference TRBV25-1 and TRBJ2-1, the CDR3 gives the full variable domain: EADIYQTPRYLVIGTGKKITLECSQTMGHDKMYWYQQDPGMELHLIHYSYGVNSTEKGDLSSESTVSRIRTEHFPLTLESARPSHTSQYLCASSEFGRAYNEQFFGPGTRLTVL.

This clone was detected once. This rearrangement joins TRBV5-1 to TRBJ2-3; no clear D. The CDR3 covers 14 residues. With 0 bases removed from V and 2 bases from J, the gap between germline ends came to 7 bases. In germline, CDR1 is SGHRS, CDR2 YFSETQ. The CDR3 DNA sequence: TGCGCCAGCAGCTTGGCCGCGCTCACAGATACGCAGTATTTT. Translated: CASSLAALTDTQYF.

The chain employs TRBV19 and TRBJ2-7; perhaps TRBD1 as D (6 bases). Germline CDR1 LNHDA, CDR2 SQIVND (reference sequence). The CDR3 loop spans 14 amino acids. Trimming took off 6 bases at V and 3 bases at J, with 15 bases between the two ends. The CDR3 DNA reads TGTGCCAGTAGCGTACAGGGAGTCGGCTACGAGCAGTACTTC. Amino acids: CASSVQGVGYEQYF.

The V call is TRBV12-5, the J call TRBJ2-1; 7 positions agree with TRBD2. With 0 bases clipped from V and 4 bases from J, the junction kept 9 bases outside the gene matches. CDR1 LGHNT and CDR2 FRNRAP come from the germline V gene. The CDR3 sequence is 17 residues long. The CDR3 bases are TGTGCTAGTGGTTTGGTAAGACTAGCTGGCACGTACAATGAGCAGTTCTTC. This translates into CASGLVRLAGTYNEQFF.

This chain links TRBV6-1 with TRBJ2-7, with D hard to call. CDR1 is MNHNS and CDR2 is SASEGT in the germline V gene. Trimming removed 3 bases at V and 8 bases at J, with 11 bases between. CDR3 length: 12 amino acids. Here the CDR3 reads CASSDNADKQYF. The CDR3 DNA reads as TGTGCCAGCAGTGACAACGCGGATAAGCAGTACTTC.

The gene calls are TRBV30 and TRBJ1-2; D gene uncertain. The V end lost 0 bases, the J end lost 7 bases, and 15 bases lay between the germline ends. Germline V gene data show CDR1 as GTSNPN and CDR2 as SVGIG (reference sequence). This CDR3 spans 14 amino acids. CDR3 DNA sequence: TGTGCCTGGAGTGTAGTCACCGGTAGTGGTGGCTACACCTTC. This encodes CAWSVVTGSGGYTF. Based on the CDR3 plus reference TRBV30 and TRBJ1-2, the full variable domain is SQTIHQWPATLVQPVGSPLSLECTVEGTSNPNLYWYRQAAGRGLQLLFYSVGIGQISSEVPQNLSASRPQDRQFILSSKKLLLSDSGFYLCAWSVVTGSGGYTFGSGTRLTVV.

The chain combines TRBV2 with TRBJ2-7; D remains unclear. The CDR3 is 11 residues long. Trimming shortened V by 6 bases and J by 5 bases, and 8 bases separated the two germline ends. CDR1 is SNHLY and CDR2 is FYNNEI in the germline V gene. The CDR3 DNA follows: TGTGCCAGCAGCCGTAGCCACGAGCAGTACTTC. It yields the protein CASSRSHEQYF.

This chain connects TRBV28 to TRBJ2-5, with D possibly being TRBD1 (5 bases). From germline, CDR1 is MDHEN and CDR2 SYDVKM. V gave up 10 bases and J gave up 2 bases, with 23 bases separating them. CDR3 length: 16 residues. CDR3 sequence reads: CAIPGQVDLRQETQYF. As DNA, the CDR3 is TGTGCCATCCCAGGGCAGGTGGATCTAAGGCAAGAGACCCAGTACTTC.

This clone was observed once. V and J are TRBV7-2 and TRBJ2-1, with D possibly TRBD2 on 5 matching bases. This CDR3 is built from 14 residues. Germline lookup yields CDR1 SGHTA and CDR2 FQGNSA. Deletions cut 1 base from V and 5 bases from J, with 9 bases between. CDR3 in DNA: TGTGCCAGCAGCTTAGGGTACGGGAACAATGAGCAGTTCTTC. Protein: CASSLGYGNNEQFF.

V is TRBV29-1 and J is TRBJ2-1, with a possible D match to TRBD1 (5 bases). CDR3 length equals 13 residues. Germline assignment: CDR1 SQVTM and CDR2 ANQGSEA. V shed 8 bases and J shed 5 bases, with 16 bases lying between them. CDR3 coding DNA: TGCAGCATGGACACGGAAAATGACAATGAGCAGTTCTTC. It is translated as CSMDTENDNEQFF.